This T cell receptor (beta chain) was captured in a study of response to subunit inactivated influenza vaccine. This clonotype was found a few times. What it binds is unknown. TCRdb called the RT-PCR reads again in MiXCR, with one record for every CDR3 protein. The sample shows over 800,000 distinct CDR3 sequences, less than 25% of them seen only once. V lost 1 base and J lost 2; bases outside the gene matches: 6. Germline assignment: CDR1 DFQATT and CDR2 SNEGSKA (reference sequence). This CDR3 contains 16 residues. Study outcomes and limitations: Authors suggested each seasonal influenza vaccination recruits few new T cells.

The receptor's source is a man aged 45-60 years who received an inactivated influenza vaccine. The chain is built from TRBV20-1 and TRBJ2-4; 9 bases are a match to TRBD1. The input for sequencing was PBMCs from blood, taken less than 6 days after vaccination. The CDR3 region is CSARAGQGKPKNIQYF. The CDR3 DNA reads TGCAGTGCTAGAGCGGGACAGGGAAAGCCCAAAAACATTCAGTACTTC.